This entry lists 20 T cell receptor beta chains sequenced from one sample in a study of cytomegalovirus exposure and HLA in healthy donors. Primers: 60 Vbeta forward and 13 Jbeta reverse. Sequencing was performed with immunoSEQ multiplex PCR; in TCRdb, only in-frame clones are kept and a portion is missing. Of about 160,000 clones listed, roughly 72% were seen once; the top ten hold roughly 1.5%. Sequencing was carried out using PBMCs. These receptor sequences come from a man between 40 and 49 years old in good health and CMV-seronegative.

In this sample, this clone turned up a few times. The genes are TRBV2 and TRBJ1-1, with a possible D match to TRBD1 (5 bases). Trimming removed 6 bases at V and 0 bases at J, with 11 bases between. Looked up from germline, CDR1 is SNHLY and CDR2 is FYNNEI. The CDR3 is 14 residues long. CDR3: CASRQGSMNTEAFF. The CDR3 region has the DNA TGTGCCAGCAGGCAGGGCTCCATGAACACTGAAGCTTTCTTT.

This clone has just one count. J is TRBJ2-3 and V is TRBV9; 10 positions match TRBD1. The CDR3 is made up of 20 amino acids. The V gene end was trimmed by 3 bases and the J gene end by 2 bases; junction bases not matched to a gene: 18. Germline assignment: CDR1 SGDLS and CDR2 YYNGEE. The CDR3 region is CASSGGQGVLFLGVTDTQYF. CDR3 coding DNA: TGTGCCAGCAGCGGAGGACAGGGGGTTTTGTTTTTAGGAGTCACAGATACGCAGTATTTT.

This chain uses TRBV5-4 with TRBJ2-7, with D unresolved. Germline V gene sequence: CDR1 SGHNT, CDR2 YYREEE (reference sequence). The CDR3 is 15 residues long. V lost 0 bases and J 2 bases, leaving 12 bases between the germline ends. The CDR3 spells CASSLAGFLTYEQYF. The DNA for the CDR3 is TGTGCCAGCAGCTTGGCGGGTTTCCTCACCTACGAGCAGTACTTC.

This clone has more than one count but fewer than ten. The V gene is TRBV5-1, the J gene TRBJ2-4; 7 nucleotides line up with TRBD1. Germline V gives CDR1 SGHRS, CDR2 YFSETQ. The CDR3 consists of 15 residues. V lost 5 bases and J lost 4; bases outside the gene matches: 9. The CDR3 sequence is CASSSAPGQKNIQYF. The CDR3, as DNA: TGCGCCAGCAGTTCGGCCCCGGGACAGAAAAACATTCAGTACTTC.

This clone was seen only a few times. The rearrangement uses TRBV28 and TRBJ2-2, with 11 bases fitting TRBD2. The CDR3 has 16 amino acids. V shed 2 bases, J shed 5 bases, and the junction held 4 bases outside the gene matches. CDR1 and CDR2 from the germline V gene are MDHEN and SYDVKM. The CDR3 DNA is TGTGCCAGCAGTTTACGGCTAGCGGGGGGAACCGGGGAGCTGTTTTTT. Translating gives CASSLRLAGGTGELFF. Supplemented by reference TRBV28 and TRBJ2-2, the full variable domain reads DVKVTQSSRYLVKRTGEKVFLECVQDMDHENMFWYRQDPGLGLRLIYFSYDVKMKEKGDIPEGYSVSREKKERFSLILESASTNQTSMYLCASSLRLAGGTGELFFGEGSRLTVL.

CDR3 nucleotide sequence: TGTGCCAGCAGTTTATTAGCGGGAAGTCCCCCAGATACGCAGTATTTT. As protein: CASSLLAGSPPDTQYF. The rearrangement joins TRBV27 to TRBJ2-3; 8 bases match TRBD2. The germline V gene encodes CDR1 MNHEY and CDR2 SMNVEV (reference sequence). V lost 1 base and J lost 4; bases outside the gene matches: 7. CDR3 length: 16 residues.

The chain's CDR3 is CASSKSFGNEQFF. CDR3 nucleotide sequence: TGTGCCAGTAGTAAAAGTTTCGGCAATGAGCAGTTCTTC. The chain employs TRBV19 and TRBJ2-1; D ambiguous. The V gene's germline CDR1 is LNHDA and CDR2 SQIVND (reference sequence). V was cut by 4 bases and J by 6 bases, with 10 bases left in between. This CDR3 has 13 amino acids.

This rearrangement joins TRBV9 to TRBJ2-3, with 11 bases lining up with TRBD2. This CDR3 has 17 residues. Germline values: CDR1 SGDLS, CDR2 YYNGEE. The V segment lost 0 bases and the J segment 8 bases; nucleotides outside the gene matches: 11. The CDR3 loop is CASSVGEASGRFGTQYF. The CDR3 bases are TGTGCCAGCAGCGTAGGGGAGGCTAGCGGGAGGTTCGGTACGCAGTATTTT.

Only a few counts were recorded for this clone. The V and J genes are TRBV7-2 and TRBJ2-3; possible D gene TRBD2, 6 bases. Germline-derived CDR1 and CDR2 are SGHTA and FQGNSA. V dropped 2 bases and J dropped 5 bases, with 23 bases sitting between them. This CDR3 region has 18 residues. In DNA form, the CDR3 reads TGTGCCAGCAGCTTAACTGGCAGGACTACCGGTCGGGTAGATACGCAGTATTTT. Amino acid sequence: CASSLTGRTTGRVDTQYF.

This chain joins TRBV4-1 and TRBJ2-1; tentative D call: TRBD2 (5 bases). Trimming removed 0 bases from V and 2 bases from J, with 11 bases in between. The CDR3 runs to 16 residues. Germline V CDR1 and CDR2: MGHRA, YSYEKL. The CDR3 region is CASSQDRASPYNEQFF. In DNA form, the CDR3 reads TGCGCCAGCAGCCAAGATCGGGCTAGCCCCTACAATGAGCAGTTCTTC.

With regard to this clone: Germline and junction disagree at one end, which may indicate a read error. The chain employs TRBV11-1 and TRBJ2-4, with 10 positions matching TRBD2. This CDR3 has 18 residues. Germline-derived CDR1 and CDR2 are SGHAT and FQDESV (reference sequence). As DNA, the CDR3 is TGTGCCAGCAGCTCTCTCCGCTCTAGCGGGAGTAGGAAAAACAGTCAGTACTTC. Translation: CASSSLRSSGSRKNSQYF.

V and J are TRBV5-1 and TRBJ2-1; TRBD1 agrees at 8 bases. Germline V CDR1 and CDR2: SGHRS, YFSETQ. The CDR3 has 16 amino acids. J was trimmed by 9 bases and V by 5 bases; bases with no gene match: 16. The CDR3 DNA follows: TGCGCCAGCAGTCCACTGACAGGGGCGAGTTCGGGTGAGCAGTTCTTC. This gives the protein CASSPLTGASSGEQFF. The entire variable domain, with the rest obtained from reference TRBV5-1 and TRBJ2-1, is as follows: KAGVTQTPRYLIKTRGQQVTLSCSPISGHRSVSWYQQTPGQGLQFLFEYFSETQRNKGNFPGRFSGRQFSNSRSEMNVSTLELGDSALYLCASSPLTGASSGEQFFGPGTRLTVL.

This clone showed up just a few times. V gene TRBV27 combines with J gene TRBJ2-3, with D perhaps TRBD2 (6 bases). This CDR3 has 16 residues. The germline V and J ends were trimmed by 0 bases and 0 bases, with 10 bases remaining between them. Germline V CDR1 and CDR2: MNHEY, SMNVEV (reference sequence). CDR3 loop: CASSLSRGTSTDTQYF. CDR3 in DNA: TGTGCCAGCAGTTTATCCCGCGGGACTAGCACAGATACGCAGTATTTT.

The rearrangement uses TRBV30 and TRBJ2-1; 8 nucleotides agree with TRBD2. With 0 bases clipped from V and 4 bases from J, the junction kept 5 bases outside the gene matches. This CDR3 has 15 residues. Germline V gene lookup returns CDR1 GTSNPN and CDR2 SVGIG (reference sequence). The chain's CDR3 is CAWSVIAGSYNEQFF. CDR3 coding DNA: TGTGCCTGGAGTGTAATAGCGGGATCGTACAATGAGCAGTTCTTC.

The genes are TRBV9 and TRBJ1-4, with D unclear. This CDR3 is 14 amino acids long. The germline gives CDR1 SGDLS, CDR2 YYNGEE. V lost 1 base and J lost 4, with 8 bases in between. CDR3 residues: CASSVQEDNEKLFF. For the CDR3, the DNA is TGTGCCAGCAGCGTACAGGAAGATAATGAAAAACTGTTTTTT.

CDR3 DNA sequence: TGTGCCAGTAGCCCTTACCGGGACAGGGGGCGGGAAGCTTTCTTT. It translates to CASSPYRDRGREAFF. This sequence joins TRBV19 and TRBJ1-1; 12 nucleotides line up with TRBD1. Germline V CDR1 and CDR2: LNHDA, SQIVND (reference sequence). The trim removed 6 bases at V and 8 bases at J, leaving 10 bases unmatched. The CDR3 covers 15 residues. The complete variable domain, with remaining parts taken from reference TRBV19 and TRBJ1-1, reads DGGITQSPKYLFRKEGQNVTLSCEQNLNHDAMYWYRQDPGQGLRLIYYSQIVNDFQKGDIAEGYSVSREKKESFPLTVTSAQKNPTAFYLCASSPYRDRGREAFFGQGTRLTVV.

The chain links TRBV6-1 to TRBJ1-1; a weak D match, TRBD1 (6 bases). V lost 3 bases, J lost 8 bases, and 16 bases lay in between. The CDR3 has 14 residues. Germline CDR1 is MNHNS and CDR2 is SASEGT. The CDR3 DNA reads TGTGCCAGCAGTGAGACAGGACGCAACCCGGAAGCTTTCTTT. Protein sequence: CASSETGRNPEAFF.

V gene TRBV23-1 combines with J gene TRBJ2-7; TRBD2 is a possible D gene (5 bases). TRBV23-1 is given ORF status, its function remaining uncertain. Between the trimmed V and J ends, which lost 4 bases and 2 bases, there was a span of 9 bases. This CDR3 region has 13 residues. For the CDR3, the DNA is TGCGCCAGCAGTCCAGCGGATCCCTACGAGCAGTACGTC. Translated: CASSPADPYEQYV.

This clone turned up a few times. CDR3 sequence reads: CASLTSGVQPQHF. The CDR3 DNA sequence: TGTGCCAGCCTTACATCAGGGGTCCAGCCCCAGCATTTT. The V gene is TRBV6-1, the J gene TRBJ1-5; TRBD1 is a possible D gene (6 bases). CDR3 length: 13 residues. The V and J ends lost 8 bases and 7 bases respectively, with 15 bases between them. Germline assignment: CDR1 MNHNS and CDR2 SASEGT.

The chain uses TRBV11-2 and TRBJ1-3, with unresolved D. This CDR3 has 13 residues. Trimming removed 5 bases from V and 0 bases from J, with 5 bases in between. The germline CDR1 and CDR2 sequences are SGHAT and FQNNGV. CDR3 DNA sequence: TGTGCCAGCAGCCTCAGCTCTGGAAACACCATATATTTT. Protein sequence: CASSLSSGNTIYF.